This paragraph reports one T cell receptor beta chain. This clonotype was picked up many times. Its antigen is still unknown. No quality values exist for individual bases; no much larger clone is one base distant. Ophthalmopathy patients had moderately to severely active disease, Clinical Activity Score of at least 3, NOSPECS grade of at least 4, and duration under 3 months. The study excluded patients with uncontrolled infections, other autoimmune diseases, pregnancy or lactation. Diagnoses relied on clinical symptoms, serum thyroxine and TRAb, thyroid ultrasound and orbital computed tomography. PBMCs were separated from about 10 ml of fresh peripheral blood using Ficoll-Paque density gradient centrifugation. Total RNA was extracted with Trizol reagent, and quality was checked on an Agilent 2100 Bioanalyzer. These data originate in a study of T cells in Graves' hyperthyroidism and ophthalmopathy (dated by TCRdb to 2018 to 2020). Regarding the complete study: Peripheral blood was collected at initial diagnosis, before any treatment. To identify distinguishing TCR V-J signatures, a discovery cohort of around 100 patients was used, comprising 40 to 45 with Graves' ophthalmopathy and some 60 with stable Graves' hyperthyroidism. An independent validation cohort of about 20 hyperthyroidism patients and about 16 patients who later progressed to ophthalmopathy tested prospective prediction of ophthalmopathy. The approximately 100 discovery patients were randomly split 7:3 into training and test sets. The study also compared thyroid tissue and blood T-cell repertoires from roughly six Graves' hyperthyroidism patients. Once sampling was done, hyperthyroidism patients were given methimazole at a starting dose of 30 mg daily, whereas ophthalmopathy patients were given high-dose intravenous methylprednisolone. TCR Vbeta CDR3 sequencing of 120 to 150 peripheral blood samples (over 40 ophthalmopathy, 70 to 85 hyperthyroidism and some 17 progressor patients) is reported in the paper. Results and caveats for the whole study, not just this receptor: No statistical method was used to fix the sample size in advance, and group allocation was not hidden from the investigators. During validation, the model predicted progression to ophthalmopathy a median of about 6.5 months ahead of onset, with 70.59% sensitivity and about 72% specificity. Blood samples also contained most of the expanded thyroid clonotypes (frequency above 0.001), which suggests that blood repertoires may reflect thyroid immune responses. A 13 V-J signature model separated ophthalmopathy from stable hyperthyroidism, with approximately 87% sensitivity and approximately 81% specificity in cross-validation and 80%/75% in testing.

The TCR beta CDR3 regions were amplified from RNA transcripts. For the first round of RT-PCR on the TCR CDR3, the HTBI primer set was used together with the Qiagen OneStep RT-PCR kit. Libraries were constructed in a second round of multiplex PCR, after which size selection and purification were performed. Paired-end sequencing of the libraries was performed with 100 bp reads on an Illumina HiSeq2000. Under the source paper's analysis protocol: SOAPnuke was used to process the raw data, throwing out any read that contained adapters or uncalled bases, had a mean Phred below 15, or lacked an exact constant-primer or identifier match. COPE v1.2.5 was used to merge high-quality paired reads, and clonotypes were defined as unique nucleotide sequences. MiTCR v1.1 was used to align the clonotypes against IMGT TRBV, TRBD and TRBJ reference segments. The analysis was restricted to V-J combinations with a frequency above 0.0001, which together covered 99.2% of the repertoires. The TCS score was defined as the ratio of F50 (clonal expansion) to E x V (chaos), calculated using BLOSUM62-based TCRdist between CDR3 peptides within each V-J. Welch's t-statistics and random forest reduced roughly 540 V-J features to 10 to 15, which were used in a naive Bayes classifier (R e1071). TCRdb reran the public reads through fastp at Q25 and MiXCR, keeping productive beta chains. Entries are consolidated by CDR3 protein sequence, retaining the most common genes and DNA. The V and J calls come from TCRdb's annotation, not from the publication. The sample profile shows about 460,000 distinct CDR3 sequences; 20% to 25% of them were found once. The ten largest make up 49% of the sample.

From the germline V gene, CDR1 is SGHTA and CDR2 is FQGNSA. From the cysteine up to the phenylalanine, the CDR3 has a length of 15 residues. Only the CDR3 region is kept as DNA, spanning 45 bases read in frame from base 1. Trimming accounts for 4 bases at V and 5 bases at J, while the number of junction bases matched to no gene is 6. The chain employs TRBV7-2 and TRBJ2-5; 11 bases in between match TRBD2. This receptor was obtained from a woman in her 70s with Graves' ophthalmopathy. Source material: blood. The DNA reads as follows: TGTGCCAGCAGCTCATTAGCGGGAGGGTATGAGACCCAGTACTTC. Translated, it reads CASSSLAGGYETQYF.